This TCR beta chain was captured by sequencing in a study of STAT5B mutations in CD4+ large granular lymphocyte leukemia. The CDR3 is 17 residues long. Trimming took 1 base from V and 2 from J, leaving 12 bases between them. Germline V CDR1 and CDR2: SEHNR, FQNEAQ (reference sequence). Note on this clone: Its antigen remains unknown.

Sequencing was at survey level. In the authors' workflow: Lowest detectable productive clonotype frequency was 2.59 x 10-5. Profiling relied on immunoSEQ multiplex PCR, and the TCRdb table lists in-frame clones only, not all of them. The DNA gave D and trimming, while V, J and clone size come from that table. The sample carries about 25,000 clones, roughly 69% recorded once. Study-level results: No patients shared main leukemic clonotypes, though less than 30% appeared at low frequency elsewhere. TRBV06-family usage was enriched in top patient clones (8/27) versus controls (2/35).

This receptor was taken from a human donor in good health. The sequenced sample was CD4+ T cells from blood buffy coats. The V call is TRBV7-9, the J call TRBJ1-6; no clear D gene. The CDR3 is CASSLGVGAAYNSPLHF. The DNA for the CDR3 is TGTGCCAGCAGCTTAGGGGTGGGAGCGGCCTATAATTCACCCCTCCACTTT. Filled out from reference TRBV7-9 and TRBJ1-6, the complete variable domain reads DTGVSQNPRHKITKRGQNVTFRCDPISEHNRLYWYRQTLGQGPEFLTYFQNEAQLEKSRLLSDRFSAERPKGSFSTLEIQRTEQGDSAMYLCASSLGVGAAYNSPLHFGNGTRLTVT.